The sample holds one count of the clone carrying this T cell receptor (beta chain). As yet, its antigen is unknown. This table comes from immunoSEQ multiplex PCR, and its TCRdb copy is limited to in-frame clones, with some not included. The sample lists thousands of clones, over 75% seen once, with about 20% in the top ten. This sample is part of a study of memory CD8 T cells in hepatitis C reinfection. As for the study in general: HCV reinfection meant a positive HCV RNA test after two negative tests at least 60 days apart. Pre-reinfection sampling occurred 55 to 20 weeks ahead of detected reinfection. Study conclusions and caveats: Only a handful of donors prevented definitive conclusions about public clonotypes.

There are 16 residues in the CDR3. Trimming cost V 4 bases and J 4 bases, with 16 bases left between them. Germline V gene data show CDR1 as SGHTA and CDR2 as FQGNSA. Time point described: pre-reinfection, 55 to 20 weeks before reinfection detection. Sorted cells were sequenced directly ex vivo without any in vitro expansion. People who inject drugs from Montreal's HEPCO study were the donors. Sequencing was carried out using naive CD8+ T cells sorted from blood. The chain combines TRBV7-2 with TRBJ2-2; tentative D call: TRBD2 (5 bases). The TCR was taken from a man in his fifties or sixties with hepatitis C virus infection. DNA for the CDR3: TGTGCCAGCAGCTCGTCGGGCGGGCTTGCCACCGGGGAGCTGTTTTTT. Amino acids: CASSSSGGLATGELFF.